A selection of T cell receptor beta chains follows, all from one sample in a study of Ad26.COV2.S vaccination and SARS-CoV-2 variants. Repertoires were generated with immunoSEQ multiplex PCR, while TCRdb's copy carries only in-frame clones and drops some. Seen here are more than 250,000 clones, approximately 87% observed once, and the top ten hold about 3.5%. Sequencing was performed on peripheral blood, taken in a trial of Ad26.COV2.S vaccine versus placebo. The source is a person aged 18-65 years who received the Ad26.COV2.S COVID-19 vaccine or a placebo. Both conserved end residues are part of each CDR3. Fields, in order: clone size, J gene, V gene, D gene, CDR3 DNA, CDR3 protein. The D gene is left open where the match is weak. Clone size is given for some rows only: seen once, a few or many times, or a class if the clone is expanded.

size: NA
J: TRBJ1-4
V: TRBV7-2
D: TRBD1
DNA: TGTGCCAGCAGCCCTGACAGGGGTAATGAAAAACTGTTTTTT
CDR3: CASSPDRGNEKLFF

size: few
J: TRBJ1-6
V: TRBV10-1
D: NA
DNA: TGCGCCAGCAGTCGGCTTACCAGGGCCCACTTCAATTCACCCCTCCACTTT
CDR3: CASSRLTRAHFNSPLHF

size: NA
J: TRBJ2-7
V: TRBV14
D: NA
DNA: TGTGCCAGCAGCCGTAGATCGAAGAACGAGCAGTACTTC
CDR3: CASSRRSKNEQYF

size: NA
J: TRBJ2-5
V: TRBV25-1
D: NA
DNA: TGTGCCAGCAGTTCTGGGGTTTTGACCCAGTACTTC
CDR3: CASSSGVLTQYF

size: NA
J: TRBJ1-1
V: TRBV18
D: NA
DNA: TGTGCCAGCTCACCTAAACAGGATGGGGGATGGACTGAAGCTTTCTTT
CDR3: CASSPKQDGGWTEAFF

size: NA
J: TRBJ2-1
V: TRBV4-2
D: NA
DNA: TGTGCCAGCAGCCTGCGGATCCCCGGGTTGCCTAACCGCGTTAGCTCCTACAATGAGCAGTTCTTC
CDR3: CASSLRIPGLPNRVSSYNEQFF

size: few
J: TRBJ1-6
V: TRBV27
D: NA
DNA: TGTGCCAGCAGTTTCGGGGGGTTTTATAATTCACCCCTCCACTTT
CDR3: CASSFGGFYNSPLHF

size: NA
J: TRBJ1-5
V: TRBV19
D: NA
DNA: TGTGCCAGTACCGACGCGGGGGGCTGGGGCAATCAGCCCCAGCATTTT
CDR3: CASTDAGGWGNQPQHF

size: NA
J: TRBJ2-6
V: TRBV5-5
D: NA
DNA: TGTGCCAGCAGCTTAAGAGACATCCGTGGGATAGCTGGGGCCAACGTCCTGACTTTC
CDR3: CASSLRDIRGIAGANVLTF

size: once
J: TRBJ2-7
V: TRBV19
D: TRBD1
DNA: TGTGCCAGTAGTGCCCGAAACAGGGGGGCCAAACACGAGCAGTACTTC
CDR3: CASSARNRGAKHEQYF

size: few
J: TRBJ2-7
V: TRBV19
D: NA
DNA: TGTGCCAGTAGTATAGTGAAGGGGCCCACCTACGAGCAGTACTTC
CDR3: CASSIVKGPTYEQYF

size: NA
J: TRBJ1-6
V: TRBV2
D: TRBD1
DNA: TGTGCCAGCAGGGGGACAGGGGCAAATTCACCCCTCCACTTT
CDR3: CASRGTGANSPLHF

size: NA
J: TRBJ2-3
V: TRBV6-5
D: TRBD1
DNA: TGTGCCAGCAGCAGGGGGAGAGTCACAGATACGCAGTATTTT
CDR3: CASSRGRVTDTQYF

size: NA
J: TRBJ1-4
V: TRBV4-3
D: TRBD1
DNA: TGCGCCAGCAGCCAAGCAGGGGGGGATGAAAAACTGTTTTTT
CDR3: CASSQAGGDEKLFF

size: NA
J: TRBJ2-3
V: TRBV7-2
D: NA
DNA: TGTGCCAGCAGCTTAGCGAGGACAGCCACAGATACGCAGTATTTT
CDR3: CASSLARTATDTQYF

size: NA
J: TRBJ1-3
V: TRBV6-5
D: NA
DNA: TGTGCCAGCATCGGCTCTGGAAACACCATATATTTT
CDR3: CASIGSGNTIYF

size: NA
J: TRBJ2-2
V: TRBV2
D: NA
DNA: TGTGCCAGCAACCGGCAGGTCACCGGGGAGCTGTTTTTT
CDR3: CASNRQVTGELFF

size: NA
J: TRBJ2-3
V: TRBV4-3
D: NA
DNA: TGCGCCAGCAGCCAATCGGGGTCTGGCACAGATACGCAGTATTTT
CDR3: CASSQSGSGTDTQYF

size: NA
J: TRBJ1-2
V: TRBV6-5
D: NA
DNA: TGTGCCAGCGGGAAAGGGTTCAACTATGGCTACACCTTC
CDR3: CASGKGFNYGYTF

size: NA
J: TRBJ2-1
V: TRBV3-1/TRBV3-2
D: TRBD2
DNA: TGTGCCAGCAGCCATGTAACCGGGACTAGCGGGAGTAGGGATGAGCAGTTCTTC
CDR3: CASSHVTGTSGSRDEQFF

size: few
J: TRBJ1-1
V: TRBV11-2
D: NA
DNA: TGTGCCAGCAGCTTAGCGGGGAGGGGGACTGAAGCTTTCTTT
CDR3: CASSLAGRGTEAFF

size: NA
J: TRBJ2-5
V: TRBV5-5
D: NA
DNA: TGTGCCAGCAGCTTGGCCGTTTCTGTTCAAGAGACCCAGTACTTC
CDR3: CASSLAVSVQETQYF

size: NA
J: TRBJ2-7
V: TRBV3-1/TRBV3-2
D: TRBD2
DNA: TGTGCCAGCAGCCAAGGCACTAGCGGGAGGATAGGGCAGTACTTC
CDR3: CASSQGTSGRIGQYF

size: NA
J: TRBJ1-5
V: TRBV30
D: NA
DNA: TGTGCCTGGAACAGGGTCGGCAATCAGCCCCAGCATTTT
CDR3: CAWNRVGNQPQHF

size: NA
J: TRBJ1-2
V: TRBV29-1
D: NA
DNA: TGCAGCGTTGACCGGGGCGGCTACACCTTC
CDR3: CSVDRGGYTF

size: NA
J: TRBJ2-7
V: TRBV27
D: NA
DNA: TGTGCCAGCAGTTTATCTCCCATGGGGGGCCCTTACGAGCAGTACTTC
CDR3: CASSLSPMGGPYEQYF

size: NA
J: TRBJ1-1
V: TRBV6-1
D: NA
DNA: TGTGCCAGCAGTGAGCAGGGGCCGGGGGAGGCTTTCTTT
CDR3: CASSEQGPGEAFF

size: once
J: TRBJ2-1
V: TRBV7-2
D: TRBD1
DNA: TGTGCCAGCAGCTTTACAGGGGGCAGCAACAATGAGCAGTTCTTC
CDR3: CASSFTGGSNNEQFF

size: NA
J: TRBJ1-1
V: TRBV28
D: TRBD1
DNA: TGTGCCAGCAGTCCGTCGGGACAGCTGAACACTGAAGCTTTCTTT
CDR3: CASSPSGQLNTEAFF